The 2 T cell receptor beta chains reported below all come from one sample, sequenced in a study of blood T cell repertoires in COVID-19. The data were produced by immunoSEQ multiplex PCR, yet TCRdb's version contains in-frame clones alone and is incomplete. The data hold about 370,000 clones, with approximately 87% observed a single time. The sample comprised peripheral blood. These receptors were obtained from a woman in her 30s with COVID-19, enrolled during active disease.

This sequence joins TRBV30 and TRBJ2-7; TRBD2 agrees at 7 bases. This CDR3 has 15 amino acids. Per the germline V gene, CDR1 is GTSNPN and CDR2 is SVGIG (reference sequence). J gave up 2 bases and V 3 bases, and 10 bases lay outside the gene matches. The CDR3 loop is CAWRAGNAGAYEQYF. The CDR3 DNA is TGTGCCTGGAGGGCAGGGAATGCGGGGGCCTACGAGCAGTACTTC.

This clone was recorded a few times. The V and J genes are TRBV2 and TRBJ2-3, with 14 bases that match TRBD2. V lost 6 bases and J lost 2; bases outside the gene matches: 10. The CDR3 loop spans 18 amino acids. Germline CDR1 reads SNHLY; CDR2 reads FYNNEI. The CDR3 spells CASRWTSGRSPITDTQYF. The DNA of the CDR3 is TGTGCCAGCAGGTGGACTAGCGGGAGGTCGCCTATCACAGATACGCAGTATTTT.